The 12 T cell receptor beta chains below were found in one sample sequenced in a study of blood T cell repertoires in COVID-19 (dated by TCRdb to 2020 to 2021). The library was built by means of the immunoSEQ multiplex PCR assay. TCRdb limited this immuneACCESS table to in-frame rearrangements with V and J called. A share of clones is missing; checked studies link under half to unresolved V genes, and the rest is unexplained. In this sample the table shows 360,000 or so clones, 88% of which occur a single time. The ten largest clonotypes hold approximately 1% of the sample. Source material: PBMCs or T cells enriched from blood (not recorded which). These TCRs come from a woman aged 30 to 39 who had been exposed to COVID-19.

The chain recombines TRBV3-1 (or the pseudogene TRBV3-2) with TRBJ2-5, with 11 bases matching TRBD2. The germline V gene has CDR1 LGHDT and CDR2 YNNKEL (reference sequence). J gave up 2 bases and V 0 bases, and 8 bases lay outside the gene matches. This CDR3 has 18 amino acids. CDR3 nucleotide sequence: TGTGCCAGCAGCCAAGAAGGGACTAGCGGCACCATTCAAGAGACCCAGTACTTC. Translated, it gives CASSQEGTSGTIQETQYF.

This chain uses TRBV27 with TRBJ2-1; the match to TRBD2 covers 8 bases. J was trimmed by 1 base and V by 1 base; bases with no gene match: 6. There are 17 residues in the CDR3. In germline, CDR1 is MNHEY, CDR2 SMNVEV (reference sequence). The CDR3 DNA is TGTGCCAGCAGTTTATTCAGCGGGAGACGGTCCTACAATGAGCAGTTCTTC. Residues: CASSLFSGRRSYNEQFF.

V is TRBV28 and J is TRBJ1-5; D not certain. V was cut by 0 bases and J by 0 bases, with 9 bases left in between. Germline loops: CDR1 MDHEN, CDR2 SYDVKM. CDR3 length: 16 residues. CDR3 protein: CASSLWVGDSNQPQHF. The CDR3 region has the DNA TGTGCCAGCAGTTTATGGGTCGGGGATAGCAATCAGCCCCAGCATTTT.

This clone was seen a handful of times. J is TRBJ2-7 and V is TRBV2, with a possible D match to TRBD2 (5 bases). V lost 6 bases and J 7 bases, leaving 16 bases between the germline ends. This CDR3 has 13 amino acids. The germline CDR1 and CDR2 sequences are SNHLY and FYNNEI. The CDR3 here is CASSEGGLREQYF. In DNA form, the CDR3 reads TGTGCCAGCAGCGAGGGTGGACTTAGGGAGCAGTACTTC. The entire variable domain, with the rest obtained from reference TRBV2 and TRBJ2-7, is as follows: EPEVTQTPSHQVTQMGQEVILRCVPISNHLYFYWYRQILGQKVEFLVSFYNNEISEKSEIFDDQFSVERPDGSNFTLKIRSTKLEDSAMYFCASSEGGLREQYFGPGTRLTVT.

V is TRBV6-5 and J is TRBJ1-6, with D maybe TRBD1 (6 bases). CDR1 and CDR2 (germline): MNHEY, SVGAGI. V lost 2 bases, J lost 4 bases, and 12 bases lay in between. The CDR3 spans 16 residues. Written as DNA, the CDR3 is TGTGCCAGCAGTTACAGTCTGGACAGTTATAATTCACCCCTCCACTTT. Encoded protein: CASSYSLDSYNSPLHF.

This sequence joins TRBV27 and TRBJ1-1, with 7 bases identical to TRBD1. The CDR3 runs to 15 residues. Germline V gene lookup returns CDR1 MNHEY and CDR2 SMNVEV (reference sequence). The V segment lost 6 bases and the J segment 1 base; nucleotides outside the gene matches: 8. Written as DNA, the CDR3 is TGTGCCAGCAGAATCGCCCGGACAGGGAACACTGAAGCTTTCTTT. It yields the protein CASRIARTGNTEAFF.

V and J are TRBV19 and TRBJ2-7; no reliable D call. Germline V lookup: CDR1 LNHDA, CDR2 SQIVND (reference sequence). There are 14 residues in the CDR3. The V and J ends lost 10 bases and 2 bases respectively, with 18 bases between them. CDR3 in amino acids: CATSPGQKAYEQYF. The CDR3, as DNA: TGTGCCACCTCCCCGGGTCAGAAGGCCTACGAGCAGTACTTC.

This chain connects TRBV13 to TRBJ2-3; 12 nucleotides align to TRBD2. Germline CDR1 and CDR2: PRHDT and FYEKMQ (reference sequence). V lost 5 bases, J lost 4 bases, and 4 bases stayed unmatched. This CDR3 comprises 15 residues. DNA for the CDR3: TGTGCCAGCAGCGCCCGGACTAGCGGGGCAGATACGCAGTATTTT. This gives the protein CASSARTSGADTQYF.

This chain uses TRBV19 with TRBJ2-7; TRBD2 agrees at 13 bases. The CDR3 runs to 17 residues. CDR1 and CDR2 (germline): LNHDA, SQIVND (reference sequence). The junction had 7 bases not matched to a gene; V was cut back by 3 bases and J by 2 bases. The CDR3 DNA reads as TGTGCCAGTAGTATCGGGACTAGCGGGATCGCGGCCTACGAGCAGTACTTC. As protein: CASSIGTSGIAAYEQYF.

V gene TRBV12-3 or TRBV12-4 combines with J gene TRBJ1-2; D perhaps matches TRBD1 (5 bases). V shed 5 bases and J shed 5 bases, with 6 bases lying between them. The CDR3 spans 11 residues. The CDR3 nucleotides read TGTGCCAGCAGTCAGGGATATGGCTACACCTTC. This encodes CASSQGYGYTF.

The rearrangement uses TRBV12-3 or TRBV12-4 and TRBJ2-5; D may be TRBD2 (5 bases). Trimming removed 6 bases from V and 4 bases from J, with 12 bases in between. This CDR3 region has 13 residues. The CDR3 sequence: CASSGLSVETQYF. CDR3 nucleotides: TGTGCCAGCAGCGGACTGAGTGTAGAGACCCAGTACTTC.

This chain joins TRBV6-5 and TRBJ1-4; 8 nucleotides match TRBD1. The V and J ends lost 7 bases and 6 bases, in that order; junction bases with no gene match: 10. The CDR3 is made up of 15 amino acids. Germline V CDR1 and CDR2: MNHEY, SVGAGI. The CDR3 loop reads CASTLGQGGDEKLFF. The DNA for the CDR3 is TGTGCCAGCACTCTAGGACAGGGTGGGGATGAAAAACTGTTTTTT.